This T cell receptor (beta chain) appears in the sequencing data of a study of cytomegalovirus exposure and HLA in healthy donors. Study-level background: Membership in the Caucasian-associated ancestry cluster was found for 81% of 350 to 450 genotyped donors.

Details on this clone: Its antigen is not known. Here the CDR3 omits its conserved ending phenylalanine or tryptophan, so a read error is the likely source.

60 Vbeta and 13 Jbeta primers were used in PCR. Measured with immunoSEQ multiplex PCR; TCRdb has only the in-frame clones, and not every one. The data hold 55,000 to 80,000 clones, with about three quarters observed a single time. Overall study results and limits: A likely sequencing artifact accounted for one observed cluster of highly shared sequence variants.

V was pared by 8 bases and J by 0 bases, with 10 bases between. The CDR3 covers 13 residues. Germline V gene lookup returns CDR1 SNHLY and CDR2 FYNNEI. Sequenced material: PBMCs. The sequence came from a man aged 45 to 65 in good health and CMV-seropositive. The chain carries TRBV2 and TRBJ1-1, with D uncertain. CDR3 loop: CASATELNTEAFV. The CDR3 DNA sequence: TGTGCCAGCGCTACAGAGTTGAACACTGAAGCTTTCGTT.